One sample yielded the 22 T cell receptor beta chains listed below, sequenced in a study of T-cell memory formation after mild COVID-19 (dated by TCRdb to about 2021). Library construction relied on 5' RACE. Sequencer: Illumina NovaSeq 6000. The public sequencing data were trimmed at Q25 with fastp and processed into clonotypes with MiXCR by TCRdb, which kept only in-frame beta chains. When rows share a CDR3 protein, they turn into one entry using the most common DNA and genes. The sample contains under 550,000 distinct CDR3 sequences, roughly 18% of them found a single time. 9% to 15% of the sample is in the top ten clones. The sample was PBMCs or a T cell subset sorted from them (not recorded which). These receptors were collected from an adult woman who had mild COVID-19 (a few samples of this study predate the infection). The sample titles of this study are shuffled in the database, so cell type and time point are left out; the donor was told from shared clones.

This clonotype was observed many times. V is TRBV7-2 and J is TRBJ1-2; D gene uncertain. This CDR3 spans 14 amino acids. V lost 5 bases and J lost 0, with 10 bases in between. CDR1 and CDR2 (germline): SGHTA, FQGNSA. The CDR3 reads CASSLQTTNYGYTF. For the CDR3, the DNA is TGTGCCAGCAGCCTTCAGACCACTAACTATGGCTACACCTTC.

This clonotype was detected ten times or more. V usage is TRBV7-6 and J usage is TRBJ2-7; D gene ambiguous. Germline V gene lookup returns CDR1 SGHVS and CDR2 FNYEAQ. Between the trimmed V and J ends, which lost 2 bases and 2 bases, there was a span of 10 bases. CDR3 length: 14 amino acids. The CDR3 protein is CASSLTVRTYEQYF. CDR3 bases: TGTGCCAGCAGCTTAACGGTCAGGACCTACGAGCAGTACTTC.

This sequence joins TRBV6-5 and TRBJ2-5, with D uncertain. Per germline, CDR1 MNHEY and CDR2 SVGAGI. Trimming took off 5 bases at V and 4 bases at J, with 11 bases between the two ends. This CDR3 is 13 amino acids long. The CDR3 nucleotides read TGTGCCAGCAGTCGTGTCTCGCGAGAGACCCAGTACTTC. As protein: CASSRVSRETQYF.

The V call is TRBV4-3, the J call TRBJ1-1; 8 bases line up with TRBD1. The V and J ends lost 5 bases and 9 bases, in that order; junction bases with no gene match: 5. The CDR3 has 12 residues. The germline CDR1 and CDR2 sequences are LGHNA and YSLEER. The CDR3 DNA is TGCGCCAGCAGCTCGACAGGGGAGAAAGCTTTCTTT. Its protein is CASSSTGEKAFF.

The rearrangement links TRBV12-3 or TRBV12-4 to TRBJ2-7; 10 nucleotides align to TRBD1. Losses at the gene ends were 1 base for V and 2 bases for J; bases not matched to a gene: 8. CDR3 length: 17 amino acids. CDR3 sequence: CASSLDSGGQGTYEQYF. The CDR3 coding sequence is TGTGCCAGCAGTTTAGATAGTGGGGGACAGGGGACCTACGAGCAGTACTTC.

This clonotype was picked up a small number of times. The J gene is TRBJ1-5, the V gene TRBV5-1; no clear D gene. CDR1 is SGHRS, CDR2 YFSETQ, per germline. Between the trimmed V and J ends, which lost 1 base and 2 bases, there was a span of 10 bases. The length of the CDR3 is 15 residues. This chain's CDR3 is CASSLTPIGNQPQHF. The CDR3 nucleotides read TGCGCCAGCAGCTTGACGCCAATCGGCAATCAGCCCCAGCATTTT.

The chain combines TRBV2 with TRBJ2-7; D gene uncertain. The germline gives CDR1 SNHLY, CDR2 FYNNEI. V was trimmed by 6 bases and J by 2 bases, leaving 14 bases between them. This CDR3 comprises 14 residues. CDR3 coding DNA: TGTGCCAGCAGACTAACCACTTATACCTACGAGCAGTACTTC. This encodes CASRLTTYTYEQYF.

The rearrangement uses TRBV6-2 or TRBV6-3 and TRBJ2-3; a weak D match, TRBD1 (6 bases). CDR3 length equals 15 residues. Germline values: CDR1 MNHEY, CDR2 SVGEGT. Trimming removed 4 bases at V and 1 base at J, with 12 bases between. CDR3 DNA: TGTGCCAGCAGTTTCCGACAGGACCGCACAGATACGCAGTATTTT. Encoded protein: CASSFRQDRTDTQYF.

V is TRBV24-1 and J is TRBJ2-7; TRBD1 might be the D (6 bases). Germline CDR1 and CDR2: KGHDR and SFDVKD. The CDR3 spans 15 residues. The V end lost 3 bases, the J end lost 2 bases, and 13 bases lay between the germline ends. This CDR3 reads CATSDPVRGTYEQYF. The CDR3 DNA follows: TGTGCCACCAGTGATCCCGTCAGGGGAACCTACGAGCAGTACTTC.

This clonotype was recorded many times. The chain links TRBV4-2 to TRBJ1-6; D is uncertain. The ends were cut back, 2 bases at V and 8 bases at J, with 7 bases in the middle. Per the germline V gene, CDR1 is LGHNA and CDR2 is YNFKEQ. This CDR3 has 13 amino acids. CDR3 sequence reads: CASSQRSDSPLHF. CDR3 DNA: TGTGCCAGCAGCCAACGGTCTGATTCACCCCTCCACTTT.

This rearrangement joins TRBV4-3 to TRBJ1-2, with D uncertain. Trimming shortened V by 1 base and J by 5 bases, and 14 bases separated the two germline ends. The CDR3 has 15 amino acids. The germline V gene has CDR1 LGHNA and CDR2 YSLEER. CDR3 residues: CASSQGYLDFYGYTF. The CDR3 DNA follows: TGCGCCAGCAGCCAAGGATACCTGGACTTTTATGGCTACACCTTC.

This clonotype was observed a handful of times. The chain is built from TRBV12-3 or TRBV12-4 and TRBJ1-2, with a weak D call TRBD1 (6 bases). The CDR3 loop spans 12 amino acids. Trimming cost V 5 bases and J 7 bases, with 11 bases left between them. This CDR3 is CASSRPTGGYTF. The CDR3 coding sequence is TGTGCCAGCAGTCGTCCGACAGGTGGCTACACCTTC.

The chain has TRBV30 and TRBJ2-7; D unclear. Trimming left V 1 base short and J 4 bases short, with 5 bases between. Germline values: CDR1 GTSNPN, CDR2 SVGIG (reference sequence). The CDR3 length is 11 residues. DNA for the CDR3: TGTGCCTGGAGTGAGGGATACGAGCAGTACTTC. Encoded protein: CAWSEGYEQYF.

The genes are TRBV30 and TRBJ1-2; D ambiguous. CDR3 length: 14 residues. Trimming took off 4 bases at V and 4 bases at J, with 16 bases between the two ends. Germline V lookup: CDR1 GTSNPN, CDR2 SVGIG (reference sequence). CDR3 coding DNA: TGTGCCTGGAACCCAGCTCGACAAGTCTATGGCTACACCTTC. This sequence encodes CAWNPARQVYGYTF.

V gene TRBV3-1 combines with J gene TRBJ2-3, with 9 nucleotides matching TRBD2. Trimming took 5 bases from V and 6 from J; bases not matched to a gene: 12. Germline V lookup: CDR1 LGHDT, CDR2 YNNKEL (reference sequence). The CDR3 is made up of 16 amino acids. CDR3 nucleotide sequence: TGTGCCAGCAGCTCTCAGGGACTAGCCCCGGCGGATACGCAGTATTTT. Amino acid sequence: CASSSQGLAPADTQYF.

This clonotype was detected once. The chain joins TRBV6-5 to TRBJ2-3, with TRBD2 identical over 12 bases. The V and J ends lost 6 bases and 3 bases, in that order; junction bases with no gene match: 7. This CDR3 spans 16 amino acids. The germline CDR1 and CDR2 sequences are MNHEY and SVGAGI. In DNA form, the CDR3 reads TGTGCCAGCAGCCAAACCGGGACTAGCGGGACAGATACGCAGTATTTT. Translated: CASSQTGTSGTDTQYF.

In this sample, this clonotype turned up a few times. The chain recombines TRBV29-1 with TRBJ2-5; tentatively, D is TRBD2 (6 bases). CDR1 and CDR2 (germline): SQVTM, ANQGSEA. The germline V and J ends were trimmed by 3 bases and 2 bases, with 7 bases remaining between them. The CDR3 length is 12 residues. DNA for the CDR3: TGCAGCGTTGAGGCGGGGCAAGAGACCCAGTACTTC. It encodes CSVEAGQETQYF. Full variable domain (rest looked up from reference TRBV29-1 and TRBJ2-5): SAVISQKPSRDICQRGTSLTIQCQVDSQVTMMFWYRQQPGQSLTLIATANQGSEATYESGFVIDKFPISRPNLTFSTLTVSNMSPEDSSIYLCSVEAGQETQYFGPGTRLLVL.

This chain uses TRBV12-3 or TRBV12-4 with TRBJ2-1; 9 bases are shared with TRBD2. The CDR3 runs 16 residues. V was pared by 5 bases and J by 0 bases, with 5 bases of the junction left unmatched. The CDR3 nucleotides read TGTGCCAGCAGTGGACGACTAGCGGTCTCCTACAATGAGCAGTTCTTC. Protein product: CASSGRLAVSYNEQFF.

This clonotype was detected only a few times. The chain joins TRBV14 to TRBJ1-2; D might be TRBD1 (6 bases). Trimming took off 1 base at V and 3 bases at J, with 12 bases between the two ends. Germline CDR1 reads SGHDN; CDR2 reads FVKESK. The CDR3 totals 15 residues. Written as DNA, the CDR3 is TGTGCCAGCAGCCAAGTCCGGGGGGCGGACTATGGCTACACCTTC. Protein product: CASSQVRGADYGYTF.

This sequence joins TRBV10-3 and TRBJ2-3, with D possibly being TRBD2 (6 bases). The CDR3 is 13 amino acids. V was clipped by 6 bases and J by 2 bases, with 9 bases between them. Germline V lookup: CDR1 ENHRY, CDR2 SYGVKD. In nucleotides, the CDR3 is TGTGCCATCAGCCCGGGGGACACAGATACGCAGTATTTT. It yields the protein CAISPGDTDTQYF.

This clonotype appeared a few times. The chain recombines TRBV7-6 with TRBJ2-5; D is uncertain. This CDR3 spans 14 amino acids. The ends were cut back, 0 bases at V and 5 bases at J, with 10 bases in the middle. Germline V CDR1 and CDR2: SGHVS, FNYEAQ. The DNA of the CDR3 is TGTGCCAGCAGCTTAGCATCCCTTGGGGAGACCCAGTACTTC. This sequence encodes CASSLASLGETQYF.

This clonotype appeared a few times. The V gene is TRBV20-1, the J gene TRBJ1-5, with D unclear. Looked up from germline, CDR1 is DFQATT and CDR2 is SNEGSKA (reference sequence). Trimming cost V 4 bases and J 0 bases, with 10 bases left between them. CDR3 length: 14 residues. The DNA for the CDR3 is TGCAGTGCTACACGGGCCCTTAGCAATCAGCCCCAGCATTTT. Translating gives CSATRALSNQPQHF.